This T cell receptor (beta chain) was recorded in a study of T cells in Graves' hyperthyroidism and ophthalmopathy. On the study more broadly: Any treatment followed the collection of peripheral blood at initial diagnosis.

In this sample, this clonotype turned up a few times. It was RNA transcripts that yielded the amplified TCR beta CDR3 regions. The TCR CDR3 first-round RT-PCR relied on the HTBI primer set. TCRdb re-called the multiplex PCR reads through MiXCR, storing one row per CDR3 protein. The profile covers around 350,000 distinct CDR3 sequences, with roughly 15% appearing a single time and roughly 21% taken by the ten largest. Among ophthalmopathy patients, the Clinical Activity Score reached at least 3, the NOSPECS grade reached at least 4, and duration remained under 3 months. The sequenced sample was blood. The sequence was obtained from a woman in her 30s with Graves' ophthalmopathy.

The CDR3 DNA follows: TGCAGCGTAGATAGGGACAGGGGGCACGGGGGCTACACCTTC. Amino acids: CSVDRDRGHGGYTF. This chain joins TRBV29-1 and TRBJ1-2, with 12 bases identical to TRBD1. The CDR3 spans 14 residues. Looked up from germline, CDR1 is SQVTM and CDR2 is ANQGSEA. Losses at the gene ends were 6 bases for V and 8 bases for J; bases not matched to a gene: 10.